These T cell receptor beta chains were read from a single sample in a study of blood T cell repertoires in COVID-19. Sequencing used immunoSEQ multiplex PCR; TCRdb keeps in-frame clones, though not all of them. Seen here are 450,000 or so clones, roughly 90% observed once, and the top ten hold approximately 0.92%. The sample comprised peripheral blood. The receptors were gathered from a young man with COVID-19, enrolled during active disease. CDR3s include the opening cysteine and the closing phenylalanine or tryptophan. Each record gives: CDR3 protein, CDR3 DNA, clone size, J gene, V gene, D gene. D genes are given only for firm matches. Clone size, where shown, is once, few, many, or a class for clones that have expanded.

CDR3 protein: CASSVESRAYGYTF
CDR3 DNA: TGTGCCAGCAGCGTAGAGTCCAGGGCCTATGGCTACACCTTC
clone size: NA
J gene: TRBJ1-2
V gene: TRBV9
D gene: NA

CDR3 protein: CASSVATLAAYNEQFF
CDR3 DNA: TGTGCCAGCAGCGTAGCTACTTTAGCGGCCTACAATGAGCAGTTCTTC
clone size: once
J gene: TRBJ2-1
V gene: TRBV9
D gene: NA

CDR3 protein: CASSLGVAGGSYEQYF
CDR3 DNA: TGTGCCAGCAGCTTAGGGGTAGCGGGAGGCTCCTACGAGCAGTACTTC
clone size: NA
J gene: TRBJ2-7
V gene: TRBV7-9
D gene: TRBD2

CDR3 protein: CASSEVAGGGNEQFF
CDR3 DNA: TGTGCCAGCAGTGAAGTAGCGGGAGGTGGGAATGAGCAGTTCTTC
clone size: NA
J gene: TRBJ2-1
V gene: TRBV6-1
D gene: TRBD2

CDR3 protein: CASSEGTGIFSGNTIYF
CDR3 DNA: TGTGCCAGCAGTGAGGGGACAGGGATCTTCTCTGGAAACACCATATATTTT
clone size: NA
J gene: TRBJ1-3
V gene: TRBV2
D gene: TRBD1

CDR3 protein: CASGTITGNPYEQYF
CDR3 DNA: TGTGCCAGCGGAACAATAACAGGGAACCCCTACGAGCAGTACTTC
clone size: NA
J gene: TRBJ2-7
V gene: TRBV27
D gene: NA

CDR3 protein: CASSVDGREGNEQFF
CDR3 DNA: TGTGCCAGCAGCGTTGACGGGAGGGAGGGCAATGAGCAGTTCTTC
clone size: NA
J gene: TRBJ2-1
V gene: TRBV9
D gene: TRBD2

CDR3 protein: CASSLGQGRNEQFF
CDR3 DNA: TGCGCCAGCAGCTTGGGACAGGGGAGGAATGAGCAGTTCTTC
clone size: NA
J gene: TRBJ2-1
V gene: TRBV5-1
D gene: TRBD1

CDR3 protein: CATSRGGSGQDTQYF
CDR3 DNA: TGTGCCACCAGCAGAGGAGGCAGCGGGCAAGATACGCAGTATTTT
clone size: NA
J gene: TRBJ2-3
V gene: TRBV15
D gene: NA

CDR3 protein: CASSAGLAESSYEQYF
CDR3 DNA: TGTGCCAGCAGCGCGGGACTAGCGGAAAGCTCCTACGAGCAGTACTTC
clone size: once
J gene: TRBJ2-7
V gene: TRBV5-4
D gene: TRBD2

CDR3 protein: CASSITVLRNTEAFF
CDR3 DNA: TGTGCCAGTAGTATTACGGTTTTAAGGAACACTGAAGCTTTCTTT
clone size: NA
J gene: TRBJ1-1
V gene: TRBV19
D gene: NA

CDR3 protein: CAIRRTSGGENTQYF
CDR3 DNA: TGTGCCATCAGACGCACTAGCGGGGGGGAAAATACGCAGTATTTT
clone size: NA
J gene: TRBJ2-3
V gene: TRBV10-3
D gene: TRBD2

CDR3 protein: CASGRTSDEQYF
CDR3 DNA: TGTGCCAGCGGACGGACTAGCGACGAGCAGTACTTC
clone size: few
J gene: TRBJ2-7
V gene: TRBV2
D gene: TRBD2

CDR3 protein: CASRSGTPLSGANVLTF
CDR3 DNA: TGTGCCAGTAGATCCGGGACACCTCTCTCTGGGGCCAACGTCCTGACTTTC
clone size: NA
J gene: TRBJ2-6
V gene: TRBV19
D gene: NA

CDR3 protein: CASSERSGNFYNEQFF
CDR3 DNA: TGTGCCAGCAGTGAACGAAGCGGTAATTTCTACAATGAGCAGTTCTTC
clone size: few
J gene: TRBJ2-1
V gene: TRBV25-1
D gene: NA

CDR3 protein: CATGPLAGAYNEQFF
CDR3 DNA: TGTGCCACCGGTCCCCTAGCGGGAGCCTACAATGAGCAGTTCTTC
clone size: NA
J gene: TRBJ2-1
V gene: TRBV6-6
D gene: TRBD2

CDR3 protein: CASSLLDQNGDTEAFF
CDR3 DNA: TGTGCCAGCTCACTTTTAGATCAGAACGGGGACACTGAAGCTTTCTTT
clone size: NA
J gene: TRBJ1-1
V gene: TRBV18
D gene: NA

CDR3 protein: CASSVGGLSGNTIYF
CDR3 DNA: TGTGCCAGCAGCGTAGGAGGGCTCTCTGGAAACACCATATATTTT
clone size: NA
J gene: TRBJ1-3
V gene: TRBV9
D gene: NA

CDR3 protein: CASSALVAAGELFF
CDR3 DNA: TGTGCCAGCAGCGCTTTAGTAGCGGCCGGGGAGCTGTTTTTT
clone size: NA
J gene: TRBJ2-2
V gene: TRBV9
D gene: NA

CDR3 protein: CATSSGTSGGETQYF
CDR3 DNA: TGTGCCACCAGTTCCGGGACTAGCGGAGGAGAGACCCAGTACTTC
clone size: once
J gene: TRBJ2-5
V gene: TRBV24-1
D gene: TRBD2

CDR3 protein: CASSLGTSLSLEQFF
CDR3 DNA: TGTGCCAGCAGTTTGGGGACTAGCCTCTCTCTTGAGCAGTTCTTC
clone size: NA
J gene: TRBJ2-1
V gene: TRBV6-2/TRBV6-3
D gene: TRBD2

CDR3 protein: CASGAGVDIQYF
CDR3 DNA: TGTGCCAGCGGGGCAGGGGTAGACATTCAGTACTTC
clone size: NA
J gene: TRBJ2-4
V gene: TRBV28
D gene: NA

CDR3 protein: CATSQTGTNQPQHF
CDR3 DNA: TGTGCCACCAGCCAGACAGGTACCAATCAGCCCCAGCATTTT
clone size: NA
J gene: TRBJ1-5
V gene: TRBV24-1
D gene: NA